This T cell receptor beta chain comes out of a study of T-cell reconstitution after alpha-beta-depleted transplantation in children. Study outcomes and limitations: As was reported, about two months after transplant, alpha-beta T cells came from several hundred expanded graft clones. One year after transplant, T-cell counts and diversity came mostly from newly produced T cells. From surviving recipient T cells and thymic progenitors came the high day-60 TCRbeta diversity observed in some patients.

The TCRbeta library was prepared with unique molecular identifiers. TCRdb passed the PCR reads through MiXCR, listing each CDR3 protein once. The sample yields roughly 160,000 distinct CDR3 sequences, roughly 11% seen once. Ten or more counts support this clonotype. The antigen is not known. Here the sequenced sample was PBMCs, taken before TCRalphabeta/CD19-depleted stem cell transplant. The TCR comes from a boy between 2 and 10 years old with acute myeloid leukemia, due to receive a stem cell transplant.

CDR3 loop: CASSLGMSADEQYF. CDR3 DNA sequence: TGTGCCAGCAGCTTGGGGATGTCTGCGGACGAGCAGTACTTC. V is TRBV5-6 and J is TRBJ2-7; D not certain. From germline, CDR1 is SGHDT and CDR2 YYEEEE. The V gene lost 0 bases and the J gene lost 5 bases, with 12 bases spanning the gap. This CDR3 spans 14 amino acids.